This passage covers 5 T cell receptor delta chains from one sample sequenced in a study of γδ T cells in repeated Plasmodium falciparum infection. TCRdb applied CATT to the multiplex PCR reads for clone calling. The sample carries 75,000 to 95,000 delta-chain clones, roughly 0.98% recorded once. Vgamma9/Vdelta2+ and Vdelta2-negative gammadelta T cells were flow-sorted from PBMC for bulk sequencing. Sequenced input: gamma-delta T cells from blood. These receptors were obtained from a pool of human donors (malaria-infected and uninfected, not separated).

This clone has just a few counts. The protein TCRdb lists belongs to a much larger clone and differs from this DNA's translation at residue 6, which points to a read error; the protein shown is made from the DNA. This chain joins TRDV2 and TRDJ1; 8 bases are a match to TRDD3. Germline matching of the DNA provided the J gene here, since TCRdb leaves it blank. CDR3 length equals 16 residues. From germline, CDR1 is GEAIGNYY and CDR2 EKD. After removal of 5 bases from V and 3 bases from J, the junction contained 13 bases not matched to a gene. The CDR3 bases are TGTGCCTGTGCGGCCGGGGGGGATAGGATATCCGATAAACTCATCTTT. It codes for CACAAGGDRISDKLIF.

This clone was found many times. The chain links TRDV1 to TRDJ1; 10 nucleotides agree with TRDD3. No J gene was available from TCRdb, and it was assigned here by a germline match of the DNA. The V gene's germline CDR1 is TSWWSYY and CDR2 QGS. This CDR3 spans 18 amino acids. V shed 4 bases and J 0 bases; nucleotides not matched to a gene: 11. The CDR3 protein is CALGVIAGGYPYTDKLIF. CDR3 bases: TGTGCTCTTGGGGTGATCGCTGGGGGATATCCGTACACCGATAAACTCATCTTT.

Worth noting for this clone: TCRdb shows a much larger clone's protein in place of this DNA's translation, and the two differ at residue 14, likely through a read error; the protein shown is translated from the DNA. The J gene went uncalled, whereas the V gene is TRDV2; TRDD3, the D gene given by the table, was not confirmed from the DNA. This CDR3 region has 15 residues. Germline values: CDR1 GEAIGNYY, CDR2 EKD. This CDR3 reads CACDTKGDPGGKLTF. CDR3 in DNA: TGTGCCTGTGACACGAAGGGGGATCCTGGCGGTAAACTCACCTTT.

The table lists this clone with many counts. A single base is all that separates this from a far larger clone, so a read error is likely. The sample carries other DNA sequences with the same CDR3. The rearrangement uses TRDV3 and TRDJ1, with D possibly TRDD3 on 5 matching bases. This CDR3 contains 15 residues. The germline V and J ends were trimmed by 3 bases and 3 bases, with 20 bases remaining between them. Per germline, CDR1 TVYSNPD and CDR2 GDNSRS (reference sequence). The CDR3: CALTGVPDGADKLIF. CDR3 sequence (DNA): TGTGCCTTAACTGGAGTTCCGGACGGCGCCGATAAACTCATCTTT.

About this clone itself: The TCRdb record carries a much larger clone's protein, which differs from this DNA's translation at residue 12; a read error is the likely cause, and the protein listed here is the DNA translation. The V call is TRDV2, the J call TRDJ1; the match to TRDD3 covers 8 bases. The J gene is absent in TCRdb and was assigned here via DNA matching to germline. V lost 0 bases and J lost 0; bases outside the gene matches: 14. In germline, CDR1 is GEAIGNYY, CDR2 EKD. The length of the CDR3 is 19 residues. The CDR3 sequence is CACDTDYWGAGSYTDKLIF. The CDR3 nucleotides are TGTGCCTGTGACACCGACTACTGGGGGGCCGGGTCTTACACCGATAAACTCATCTTT.